This TCR beta chain was observed in a study of beta chain features in type 1 diabetes. Expressed TCRB transcripts got sequenced, as all isolated RNA was reverse transcribed. Produced via immunoSEQ multiplex PCR; TCRdb's table is partial and in-frame only. The sample consists of hundreds of thousands of clones, roughly 13% of them appearing once. Germline CDR1 and CDR2: MNHNY and SVGAGI (reference sequence). The CDR3 loop spans 14 amino acids. Trimming took off 4 bases at V and 0 bases at J, with 8 bases between the two ends. The study's findings and limits: Across all four CD4+ subsets, people with type 1 diabetes showed modestly shorter TCRB CDR3s.

Sorted cells reached over 95% purity in every population. This clone was detected only a few times. Antigen specificity is unknown. The receptor's source is a young man with type 1 diabetes. This sequence joins TRBV6-6 and TRBJ2-3; no reliable D call. Sequenced sample: naive CD4+ T cells from blood. The CDR3 loop is CASSSGGSTDTQYF. The CDR3 DNA reads as TGTGCCAGCAGTTCCGGCGGAAGCACAGATACGCAGTATTTT.